Sequencing of this T cell receptor beta chain was carried out in a study of post-analysis software for immune sequencing data. About the research overall: Included among the disease courses, which were recorded for the cohort, were relapsing-remitting, secondary progressive and progressive-relapsing multiple sclerosis. Study-level findings and limits: Higher frequency in patients than in controls was seen for 5 or 6 TRBV segments, with TRBV5-6, TRBV5-1 and TRBV20-1 among them.

Germline V lookup: CDR1 SGHDT, CDR2 YYEEEE. The CDR3 consists of 14 residues. V was clipped by 0 bases and J by 1 base, with 7 bases between them. The sample holds a few counts of this clonotype. The antigen is undetermined. Prepared libraries of TCR beta cDNA carried unique molecular identifiers. Using its own MiXCR run on the PCR reads, TCRdb lists one record per CDR3 protein. The sample gives some 370,000 distinct CDR3 sequences, approximately 33% of which show up once; about an eighth is in the top ten. V gene TRBV5-6 combines with J gene TRBJ1-2; D gene uncertain. The source of this sequence is a girl aged 5 to 17 with multiple sclerosis. The sequenced sample consisted of blood. Here the CDR3 reads CASSLGDFNYGYTF. The CDR3, as DNA: TGTGCCAGCAGCTTGGGAGACTTTAACTATGGCTACACCTTC.